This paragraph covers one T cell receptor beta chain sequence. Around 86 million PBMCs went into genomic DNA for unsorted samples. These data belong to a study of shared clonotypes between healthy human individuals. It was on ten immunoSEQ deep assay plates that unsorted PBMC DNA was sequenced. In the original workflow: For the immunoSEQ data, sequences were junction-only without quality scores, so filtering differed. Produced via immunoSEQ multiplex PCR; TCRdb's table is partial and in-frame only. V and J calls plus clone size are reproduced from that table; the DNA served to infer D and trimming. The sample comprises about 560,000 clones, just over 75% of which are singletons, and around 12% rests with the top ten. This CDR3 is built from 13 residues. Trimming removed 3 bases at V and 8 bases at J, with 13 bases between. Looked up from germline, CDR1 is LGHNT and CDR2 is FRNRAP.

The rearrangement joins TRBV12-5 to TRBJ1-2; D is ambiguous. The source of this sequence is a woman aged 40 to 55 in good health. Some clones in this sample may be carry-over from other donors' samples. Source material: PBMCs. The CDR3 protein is CASGFGVLGGYTF. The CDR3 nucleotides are TGTGCTAGTGGTTTCGGGGTTTTGGGCGGCTACACCTTC.